Listed below are T cell receptor beta chains from one sample, sequenced in a study of T cells in Graves' hyperthyroidism and ophthalmopathy. TCRdb called the multiplex PCR reads again in MiXCR, with one record for every CDR3 protein. The sample yields roughly 360,000 distinct CDR3 sequences, less than 15% seen once. The sequenced sample was blood. These receptors all stem from a man aged 25-45 years with Graves' hyperthyroidism that later progressed to Graves' ophthalmopathy. Both conserved end residues are part of each CDR3. Fields, in order: J gene, clone size, V gene, CDR3 protein. A row's size may be missing; if present it is once, few, many or a size class.

TRBJ2-5 | few | TRBV6-1 | CATQRGTGEETQYF
TRBJ2-7 | many | TRBV5-1 | CASSLRGGIWGKFYEQYF
TRBJ2-6 | few | TRBV27 | CASTWGAGANVLTF
TRBJ1-1 | few | TRBV29-1 | CSVQTGNTEAFF
TRBJ2-7 | many | TRBV7-2 | CASTPARGSSYEQYF
TRBJ1-6 | few | TRBV7-3 | CASSFPRVHSPLHF
TRBJ2-3 | many | TRBV20-1 | CSARGGRDTQYF
TRBJ2-5 | many | TRBV11-1 | CASRSDSKETQYF
TRBJ2-7 | many | TRBV20-1 | CSASPRLGTSYEQYF
TRBJ2-3 | - | TRBV4-1 | CASSLLGSGGTDTQYF
TRBJ1-6 | many | TRBV7-9 | CASSFSGDTNSPLHF
TRBJ1-2 | few | TRBV12-3/TRBV12-4 | CASSLGRDNYGYTF
TRBJ1-1 | many | TRBV6-1 | CASTKAPSPGTEAFF
TRBJ1-1 | many | TRBV2 | CASLRGLAFF
TRBJ2-7 | few | TRBV7-8 | CASSLVAPRVHEQYF
TRBJ2-7 | - | TRBV5-1 | CASRGGSGGAGEQYF
TRBJ1-4 | - | TRBV25-1 | CASSVPGIYNEKLFF
TRBJ1-2 | many | TRBV30 | CAWSAGFGYTF
TRBJ2-2 | many | TRBV10-1 | CASSEAAQGRLPTGELFF
TRBJ2-1 | - | TRBV27 | CASSLSSAGNEQFF
TRBJ2-3 | - | TRBV28 | CASSPGTGLFGTQYF
TRBJ2-3 | few | TRBV3-1 | CASSRGGGFTSDTQYF